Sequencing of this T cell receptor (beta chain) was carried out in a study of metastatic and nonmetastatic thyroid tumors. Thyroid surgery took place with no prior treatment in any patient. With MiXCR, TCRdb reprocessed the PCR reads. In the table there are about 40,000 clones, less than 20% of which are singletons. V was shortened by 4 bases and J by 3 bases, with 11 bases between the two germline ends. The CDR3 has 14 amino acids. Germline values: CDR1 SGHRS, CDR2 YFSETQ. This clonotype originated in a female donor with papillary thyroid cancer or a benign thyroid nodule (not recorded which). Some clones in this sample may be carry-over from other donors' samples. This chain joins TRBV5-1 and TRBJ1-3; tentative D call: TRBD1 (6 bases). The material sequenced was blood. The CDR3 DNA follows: TGCGCCAGCAGCCCAGGGACAATTGGAAACACCATATATTTT. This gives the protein CASSPGTIGNTIYF.